A selection of T cell receptor beta chains follows, all from one sample in a study of blood T cell repertoires in COVID-19. Only in-frame clones appear in the TCRdb table, and some are missing; sequencing was by immunoSEQ multiplex PCR. The sample yields under 200,000 clones, less than 90% seen once. Sequenced: peripheral blood. These receptors were obtained from a woman aged 70 to 79 with acute or convalescent COVID-19. Both conserved end residues are part of each CDR3. D genes are given only for firm matches. Only part of the rows carry a size: once, few, many, or a class if the clone is expanded.

j_call: TRBJ1-1; clone_size: -; v_call: TRBV19; d_call: -; cdr3_nt: TGTGCCAGTAGTACCACAGGGAAGGGGACTGAAGCTTTCTTT; cdr3_aa: CASSTTGKGTEAFF
j_call: TRBJ2-1; clone_size: -; v_call: TRBV19; d_call: -; cdr3_nt: TGTGCCAGTAGTATGGGGACAAAGAATGAGCAGTTCTTC; cdr3_aa: CASSMGTKNEQFF
j_call: TRBJ1-4; clone_size: -; v_call: TRBV18; d_call: -; cdr3_nt: TGTGCCAGCTCATCGGATAGAGGTGAAAAACTGTTTTTT; cdr3_aa: CASSSDRGEKLFF
j_call: TRBJ2-1; clone_size: -; v_call: TRBV9; d_call: -; cdr3_nt: TGTGCCAGCAGCGTAGCTGGGCAGGGGAATGAGCAGTTCTTC; cdr3_aa: CASSVAGQGNEQFF
j_call: TRBJ2-5; clone_size: -; v_call: TRBV5-1; d_call: TRBD1; cdr3_nt: TGCGCCAGCAGCTGGACCGGGACAGGGGGTCGGGAGACCCAGTACTTC; cdr3_aa: CASSWTGTGGRETQYF
j_call: TRBJ2-1; clone_size: -; v_call: TRBV27; d_call: TRBD2; cdr3_nt: TGTGCCAGCAAAGGCCTAGCGGTCGTCAATGAGCAGTTCTTC; cdr3_aa: CASKGLAVVNEQFF
j_call: TRBJ1-5; clone_size: -; v_call: TRBV6-5; d_call: -; cdr3_nt: TGTGCCAGTAGGCAGGGCAATCAGCCCCAGCATTTT; cdr3_aa: CASRQGNQPQHF
j_call: TRBJ2-2; clone_size: -; v_call: TRBV10-3; d_call: TRBD1; cdr3_nt: TGTGCCATCAGTGGGGGACAGGGAATCTCCACCGGGGAGCTGTTTTTT; cdr3_aa: CAISGGQGISTGELFF
j_call: TRBJ1-4; clone_size: -; v_call: TRBV11-2; d_call: -; cdr3_nt: TGTGCCAGCAGCTTAGATCGGGGATGGGCTAATGAAAAACTGTTTTTT; cdr3_aa: CASSLDRGWANEKLFF
j_call: TRBJ1-3; clone_size: -; v_call: TRBV7-2; d_call: -; cdr3_nt: TGTGCCAGCAGCTTAGTAGCAGACTCTGGAAACACCATATATTTT; cdr3_aa: CASSLVADSGNTIYF
j_call: TRBJ2-5; clone_size: once; v_call: TRBV2; d_call: TRBD1; cdr3_nt: TGTGCCAGCAGTCTTACAGGGGTCGGCGAGACCCAGTACTTC; cdr3_aa: CASSLTGVGETQYF
j_call: TRBJ1-4; clone_size: -; v_call: TRBV6-5; d_call: -; cdr3_nt: TGTGCCAGCAGGTCTCGGGGGAGGGAACAAAAACTGTTTTTT; cdr3_aa: CASRSRGREQKLFF
j_call: TRBJ1-6; clone_size: -; v_call: TRBV6-1; d_call: -; cdr3_nt: TGTGCCAGCAGTGAAAAGGGGAATTCACCCCTCCACTTT; cdr3_aa: CASSEKGNSPLHF